One sample yielded the 15 T cell receptor beta chains listed below, sequenced in a study of blood T cell repertoires in COVID-19. Profiled with immunoSEQ multiplex PCR; TCRdb holds only in-frame clones, not every one. Of 140,000 to 150,000 clones listed, around 80% are singletons. The sequencing sample was made of peripheral blood. These TCRs come from a man in his 60s with active or convalescent COVID-19.

The gene calls are TRBV27 and TRBJ1-6, with unresolved D. Per the germline V gene, CDR1 is MNHEY and CDR2 is SMNVEV (reference sequence). V was trimmed by 4 bases and J by 6 bases, leaving 10 bases between them. The CDR3 is made up of 14 amino acids. CDR3 bases: TGTGCCAGCAGTTCGGAAGCGCGTAATTCACCCCTCCACTTT. Residues: CASSSEARNSPLHF.

The table lists this clone with a few counts. The chain couples TRBV5-1 to TRBJ1-2, with no clear D. Per the germline V gene, CDR1 is SGHRS and CDR2 is YFSETQ. The V gene lost 2 bases and the J gene lost 8 bases, with 13 bases spanning the gap. This CDR3 comprises 13 residues. The DNA of the CDR3 is TGCGCCAGCAGCTTTGAAAGCGCAAGCGGCTACACCTTC. It yields the protein CASSFESASGYTF.

The chain joins TRBV27 to TRBJ1-5, with 12 bases lining up with TRBD1. Losses at the gene ends were 4 bases for V and 6 bases for J; bases not matched to a gene: 7. Per the germline V gene, CDR1 is MNHEY and CDR2 is SMNVEV (reference sequence). The CDR3 extends over 16 amino acids. CDR3 DNA: TGTGCCAGCAGTTACCTCCGGGACAGGGGGCTTCAGCCCCAGCATTTT. Translating gives CASSYLRDRGLQPQHF.

The gene calls are TRBV19 and TRBJ2-1, with D perhaps matching TRBD2 (6 bases). V dropped 3 bases and J dropped 5 bases, with 14 bases sitting between them. The CDR3 length is 15 residues. Germline CDR1 LNHDA, CDR2 SQIVND (reference sequence). Written as DNA, the CDR3 is TGTGCCAGTAGTATCGGCAGCGGGCTCCACAATGAGCAGTTCTTC. Translation: CASSIGSGLHNEQFF. The entire variable domain, with the rest obtained from reference TRBV19 and TRBJ2-1, is as follows: DGGITQSPKYLFRKEGQNVTLSCEQNLNHDAMYWYRQDPGQGLRLIYYSQIVNDFQKGDIAEGYSVSREKKESFPLTVTSAQKNPTAFYLCASSIGSGLHNEQFFGPGTRLTVL.

This clone has a handful of counts. The rearrangement uses TRBV5-1 and TRBJ2-7; a possible D gene is TRBD2 (5 bases). The CDR3 has 16 residues. V was pared by 0 bases and J by 2 bases, with 15 bases between. Per the germline V gene, CDR1 is SGHRS and CDR2 is YFSETQ. The CDR3 nucleotides are TGCGCCAGCAGCTTGGTGGGAATCGGGGAAGCCTACGAGCAGTACTTC. This gives the protein CASSLVGIGEAYEQYF.

The CDR3 DNA follows: TGTGCCAGCAGCCGAAGACCTCCGGGGAGCTCTGGAAACACCATATATTTT. This gives the protein CASSRRPPGSSGNTIYF. The gene calls are TRBV21-1 and TRBJ1-3. TRBV21-1 is an annotated pseudogene. The CDR3 length is 17 residues.

J is TRBJ2-3 and V is TRBV11-3; a possible D gene is TRBD2 (6 bases). Germline CDR1 SGHNT, CDR2 YENEEA. Trimming removed 3 bases from V and 2 bases from J, with 9 bases in between. CDR3 length: 14 amino acids. The CDR3 is CASSLGGYTDTQYF. CDR3 nucleotides: TGTGCCAGCAGCTTGGGAGGTTACACAGATACGCAGTATTTT. The full variable domain, completed using reference TRBV11-3 and TRBJ2-3, is EAGVVQSPRYKIIEKKQPVAFWCNPISGHNTLYWYLQNLGQGPELLIRYENEEAVDDSQLPKDRFSAERLKGVDSTLKIQPAELGDSAVYLCASSLGGYTDTQYFGPGTRLTVL.

The rearrangement uses TRBV6-1 and TRBJ1-6; no reliable D call. The CDR3 has 14 residues. Germline-derived CDR1 and CDR2 are MNHNS and SASEGT. Trimming shortened V by 3 bases and J by 0 bases, and 3 bases separated the two germline ends. CDR3 sequence reads: CASSDSSYNSPLHF. The CDR3 nucleotides read TGTGCCAGCAGTGACAGCTCCTATAATTCACCCCTCCACTTT.

This chain uses TRBV19 with TRBJ2-3; 11 positions agree with TRBD1. From germline, CDR1 is LNHDA and CDR2 SQIVND (reference sequence). This CDR3 comprises 14 residues. The junction had 3 bases not matched to a gene; V was cut back by 8 bases and J by 2 bases. CDR3 loop: CASGQGAATDTQYF. CDR3 coding DNA: TGTGCCAGTGGACAGGGGGCCGCCACAGATACGCAGTATTTT.

In this sample, this clone turned up a few times. The V and J genes are TRBV5-4 and TRBJ1-4, with 10 bases lining up with TRBD1. Germline V CDR1 and CDR2: SGHNT, YYREEE (reference sequence). This CDR3 is built from 14 residues. The trim removed 4 bases at V and 7 bases at J, leaving 4 bases unmatched. The CDR3, as DNA: TGTGCCAGCAGCCCGGACAGGGGGTCTGAAAAACTGTTTTTT. Protein: CASSPDRGSEKLFF.

This sequence joins TRBV7-3 and TRBJ2-3; TRBD2 aligns across 8 bases. Germline V CDR1 and CDR2: SGHTA, FQGTGA. The J segment lost 3 bases and the V segment lost 5 bases, leaving 7 bases of the junction unmatched. The CDR3 extends over 15 amino acids. This CDR3 is CASSQGLVVTDTQYF. Written as DNA, the CDR3 is TGTGCCAGCAGCCAGGGACTAGTGGTAACAGATACGCAGTATTTT.

The rearrangement links TRBV5-1 to TRBJ2-1; 11 nucleotides match TRBD1. CDR3 length equals 15 residues. CDR1 is SGHRS and CDR2 is YFSETQ in the germline V gene. V lost 4 bases and J lost 4; bases outside the gene matches: 4. CDR3 DNA: TGCGCCAGCAGCCCCGGGACAGGGGGTTACAATGAGCAGTTCTTC. This sequence encodes CASSPGTGGYNEQFF.

The rearrangement links TRBV5-5 to TRBJ1-4; a possible D gene is TRBD1 (5 bases). V was cut by 2 bases and J by 0 bases, with 11 bases left in between. The CDR3 spans 16 residues. Germline CDR1 SGHKS, CDR2 YYEKEE (reference sequence). CDR3 amino acids: CASSFGTYATNEKLFF. The CDR3, as DNA: TGTGCCAGCAGCTTCGGGACTTATGCAACTAATGAAAAACTGTTTTTT.

This clone was counted once. The rearrangement links TRBV11-3 to TRBJ1-1, with D uncertain. The CDR3 is 13 residues long. The V gene's germline CDR1 is SGHNT and CDR2 YENEEA. V was trimmed by 5 bases and J by 2 bases, leaving 9 bases between them. CDR3 DNA sequence: TGTGCCAGCAGCCTACAGAGTAACACTGAAGCTTTCTTT. Translating gives CASSLQSNTEAFF.

This clone was counted between two and nine times. This rearrangement joins TRBV7-9 to TRBJ2-7; maybe TRBD2 (5 bases). Germline V gene data show CDR1 as SEHNR and CDR2 as FQNEAQ (reference sequence). Trimming removed 2 bases from V and 3 bases from J, with 11 bases in between. The CDR3 spans 14 residues. CDR3 nucleotides: TGTGCCAGCAGCTTAAATAACCGGGACTACGAGCAGTACTTC. Amino acid sequence: CASSLNNRDYEQYF.